The following is a T cell receptor (beta chain) sequence with its context. Per the germline V gene, CDR1 is SGHAT and CDR2 is FQNNGV. With 5 bases clipped from V and 10 bases from J, the junction kept 16 bases outside the gene matches. CDR3 length: 15 residues. The data belong to a study of cytomegalovirus exposure and HLA in healthy donors. It was with 60 Vbeta and 13 Jbeta primers that the PCR ran. Here immunoSEQ multiplex PCR was the method, and the copy in TCRdb shows in-frame clones only, minus some. The sample has about 150,000 clones, less than 80% seen once. The TCR was taken from a female donor in good health and CMV-seropositive. The V and J genes are TRBV11-2 and TRBJ1-1; 7 nucleotides align to TRBD1. The sequencing sample was made of PBMCs. Here the CDR3 reads CASSKGGPGGPRAFF. The CDR3 DNA sequence: TGTGCCAGCAGCAAGGGTGGTCCAGGGGGTCCTCGAGCTTTCTTT.